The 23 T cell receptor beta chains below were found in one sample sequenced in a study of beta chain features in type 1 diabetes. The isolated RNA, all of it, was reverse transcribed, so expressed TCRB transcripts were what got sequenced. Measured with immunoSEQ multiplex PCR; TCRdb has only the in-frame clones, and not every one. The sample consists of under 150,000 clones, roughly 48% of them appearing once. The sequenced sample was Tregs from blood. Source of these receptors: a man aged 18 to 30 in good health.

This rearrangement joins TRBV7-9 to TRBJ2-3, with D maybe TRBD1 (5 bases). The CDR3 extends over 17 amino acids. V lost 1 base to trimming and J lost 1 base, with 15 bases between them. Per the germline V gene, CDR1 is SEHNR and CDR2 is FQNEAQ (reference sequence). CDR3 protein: CASSLEAAGRRTDTQYF. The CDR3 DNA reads TGTGCCAGCAGCTTAGAGGCGGCAGGGCGTCGCACAGATACGCAGTATTTT.

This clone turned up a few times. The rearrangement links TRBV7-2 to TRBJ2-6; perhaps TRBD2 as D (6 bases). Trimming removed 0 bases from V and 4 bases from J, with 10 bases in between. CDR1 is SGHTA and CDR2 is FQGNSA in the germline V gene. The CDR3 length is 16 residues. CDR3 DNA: TGTGCCAGCAGCTTAGCTGCGGGGTACGGGGCCAACGTCCTGACTTTC. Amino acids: CASSLAAGYGANVLTF.

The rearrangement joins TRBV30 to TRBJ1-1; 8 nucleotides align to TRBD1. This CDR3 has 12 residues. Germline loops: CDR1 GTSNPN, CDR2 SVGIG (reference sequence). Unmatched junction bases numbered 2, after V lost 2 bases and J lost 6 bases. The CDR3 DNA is TGTGCCTGGAGTCCGGGACAGGCTGAAGCTTTCTTT. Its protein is CAWSPGQAEAFF.

The CDR3 reads CASGHYTGVGSEKLFF. The CDR3 nucleotides read TGTGCCAGCGGGCACTATACAGGGGTTGGATCCGAAAAACTGTTTTTT. This chain uses TRBV5-6 with TRBJ1-4; 7 positions match TRBD1. This CDR3 is built from 16 residues. CDR1 is SGHDT, CDR2 YYEEEE, per germline. The J segment lost 8 bases and the V segment lost 7 bases, leaving 17 bases of the junction unmatched. Combining the CDR3 with reference TRBV5-6 and TRBJ1-4 gives the whole variable domain DAGVTQSPTHLIKTRGQQVTLRCSPKSGHDTVSWYQQALGQGPQFIFQYYEEEERQRGNFPDRFSGHQFPNYSSELNVNALLLGDSALYLCASGHYTGVGSEKLFFGSGTQLSVL.

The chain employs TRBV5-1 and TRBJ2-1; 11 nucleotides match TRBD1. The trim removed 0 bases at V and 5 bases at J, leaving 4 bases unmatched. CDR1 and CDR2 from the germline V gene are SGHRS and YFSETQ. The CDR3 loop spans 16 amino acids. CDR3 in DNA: TGCGCCAGCAGCTTGGTTGGGACAGGGGGTAACAATGAGCAGTTCTTC. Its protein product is CASSLVGTGGNNEQFF.

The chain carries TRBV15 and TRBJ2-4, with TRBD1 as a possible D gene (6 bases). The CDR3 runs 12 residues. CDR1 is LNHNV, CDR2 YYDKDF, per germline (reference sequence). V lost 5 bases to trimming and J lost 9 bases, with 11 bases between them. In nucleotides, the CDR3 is TGTGCCACCAGCCCCCGAGGGGGCATTCAGTACTTC. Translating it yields CATSPRGGIQYF.

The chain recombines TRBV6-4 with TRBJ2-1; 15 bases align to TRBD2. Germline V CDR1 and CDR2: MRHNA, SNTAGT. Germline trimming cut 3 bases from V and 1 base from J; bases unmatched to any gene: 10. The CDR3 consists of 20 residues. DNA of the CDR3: TGTGCCAGCAGTGATCAAGTGGGGACTAGCGGGAGGTTATCCTACAATGAGCAGTTCTTC. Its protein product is CASSDQVGTSGRLSYNEQFF.

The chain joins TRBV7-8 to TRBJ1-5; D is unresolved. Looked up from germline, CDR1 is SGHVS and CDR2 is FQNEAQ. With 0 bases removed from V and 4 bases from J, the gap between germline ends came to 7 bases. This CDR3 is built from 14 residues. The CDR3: CASSLASVNQPQHF. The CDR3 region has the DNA TGTGCCAGCAGCTTAGCGTCAGTGAATCAGCCCCAGCATTTT.

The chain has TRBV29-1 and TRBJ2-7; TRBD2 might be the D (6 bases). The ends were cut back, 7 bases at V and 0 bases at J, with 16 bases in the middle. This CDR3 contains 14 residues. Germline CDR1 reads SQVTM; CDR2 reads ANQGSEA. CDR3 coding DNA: TGCAGCGCTGCGGGACCTTCGGACTCCTACGAGCAGTACTTC. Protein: CSAAGPSDSYEQYF.

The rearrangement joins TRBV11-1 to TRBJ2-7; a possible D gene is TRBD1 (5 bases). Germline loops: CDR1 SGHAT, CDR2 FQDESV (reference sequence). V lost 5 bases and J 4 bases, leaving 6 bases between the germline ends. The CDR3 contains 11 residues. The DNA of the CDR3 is TGTGCCAGCAGCAAGGGGTACGAGCAGTACTTC. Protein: CASSKGYEQYF. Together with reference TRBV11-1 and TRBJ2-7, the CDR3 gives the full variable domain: EAEVAQSPRYKITEKSQAVAFWCDPISGHATLYWYRQILGQGPELLVQFQDESVVDDSQLPKDRFSAERLKGVDSTLKIQPAELGDSAMYLCASSKGYEQYFGPGTRLTVT.

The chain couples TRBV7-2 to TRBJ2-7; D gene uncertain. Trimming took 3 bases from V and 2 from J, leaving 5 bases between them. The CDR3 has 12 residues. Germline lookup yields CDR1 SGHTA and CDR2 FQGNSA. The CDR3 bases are TGTGCCAGCAGCTTGTGGCCCTACGAGCAGTACTTC. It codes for CASSLWPYEQYF.

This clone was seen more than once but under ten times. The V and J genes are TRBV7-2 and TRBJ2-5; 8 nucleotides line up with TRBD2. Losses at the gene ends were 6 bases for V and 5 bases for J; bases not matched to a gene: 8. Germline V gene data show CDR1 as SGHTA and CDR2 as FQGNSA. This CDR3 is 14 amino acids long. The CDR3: CASRIRASGETQYF. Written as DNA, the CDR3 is TGTGCCAGCAGAATAAGGGCTAGCGGGGAGACCCAGTACTTC.

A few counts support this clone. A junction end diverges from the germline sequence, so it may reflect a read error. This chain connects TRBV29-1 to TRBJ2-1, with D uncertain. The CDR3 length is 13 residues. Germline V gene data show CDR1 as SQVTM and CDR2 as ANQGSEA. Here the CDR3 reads CSIESLSYNEQFF. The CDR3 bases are TGCAGCATTGAATCCCTTTCCTACAATGAGCAGTTCTTC.

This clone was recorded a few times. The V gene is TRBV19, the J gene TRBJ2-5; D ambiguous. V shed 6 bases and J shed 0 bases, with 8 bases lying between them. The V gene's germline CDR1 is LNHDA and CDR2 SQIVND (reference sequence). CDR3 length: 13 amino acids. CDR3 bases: TGTGCCAGTAGCACACAGTACCAAGAGACCCAGTACTTC. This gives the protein CASSTQYQETQYF.

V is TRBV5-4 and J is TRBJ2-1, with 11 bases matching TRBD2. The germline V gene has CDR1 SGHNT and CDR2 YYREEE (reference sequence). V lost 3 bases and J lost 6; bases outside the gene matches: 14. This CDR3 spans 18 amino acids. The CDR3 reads CASSSASGRMWLSNEQFF. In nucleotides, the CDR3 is TGTGCCAGCAGCTCGGCTAGCGGGAGGATGTGGTTGAGCAATGAGCAGTTCTTC.

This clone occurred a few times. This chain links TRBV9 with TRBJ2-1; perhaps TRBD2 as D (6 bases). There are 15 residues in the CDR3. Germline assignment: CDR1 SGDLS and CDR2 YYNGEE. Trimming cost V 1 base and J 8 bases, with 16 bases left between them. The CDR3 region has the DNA TGTGCCAGCAGCGTAAGCCTAGCGCTTAGGGATGAGCAGTTCTTC. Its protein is CASSVSLALRDEQFF.

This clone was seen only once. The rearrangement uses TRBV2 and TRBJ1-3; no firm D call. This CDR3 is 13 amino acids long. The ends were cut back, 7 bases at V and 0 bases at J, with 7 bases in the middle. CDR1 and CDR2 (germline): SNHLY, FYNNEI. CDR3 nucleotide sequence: TGTGCCAGCATATCGTCCTCTGGAAACACCATATATTTT. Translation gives CASISSSGNTIYF.

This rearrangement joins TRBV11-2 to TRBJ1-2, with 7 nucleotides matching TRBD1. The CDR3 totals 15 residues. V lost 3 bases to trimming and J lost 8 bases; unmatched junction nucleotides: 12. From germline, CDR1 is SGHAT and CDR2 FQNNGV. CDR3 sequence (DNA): TGTGCCAGCAGCTTGGACCGGGACAGCGGTTTCGGCTACACCTTC. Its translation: CASSLDRDSGFGYTF.

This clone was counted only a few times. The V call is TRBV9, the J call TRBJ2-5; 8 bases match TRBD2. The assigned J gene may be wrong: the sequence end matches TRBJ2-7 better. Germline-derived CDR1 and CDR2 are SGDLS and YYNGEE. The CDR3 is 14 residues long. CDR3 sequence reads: CASGGLGGPYEQYF. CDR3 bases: TGTGCCAGTGGGGGACTAGGCGGCCCCTACGAGCAGTACTTC.

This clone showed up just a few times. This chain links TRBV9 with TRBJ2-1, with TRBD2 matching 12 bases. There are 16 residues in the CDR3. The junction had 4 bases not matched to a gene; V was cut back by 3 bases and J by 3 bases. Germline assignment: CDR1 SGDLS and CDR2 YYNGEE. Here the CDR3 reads CASSATSGSVYNEQFF. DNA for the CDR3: TGTGCCAGCAGCGCGACTAGCGGGAGCGTCTACAATGAGCAGTTCTTC.

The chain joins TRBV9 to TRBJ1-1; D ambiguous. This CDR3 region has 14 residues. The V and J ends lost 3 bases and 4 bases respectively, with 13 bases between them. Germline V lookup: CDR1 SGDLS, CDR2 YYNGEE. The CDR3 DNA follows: TGTGCCAGCAGCGCCCGACCGGGTGGCACTGAAGCTTTCTTT. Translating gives CASSARPGGTEAFF.

This chain's CDR3 is CASSFPGKETQYF. The CDR3 DNA follows: TGTGCCAGCAGCTTTCCGGGTAAAGAGACCCAGTACTTC. The chain links TRBV5-4 to TRBJ2-5; no reliable D call. This CDR3 is 13 amino acids long. V lost 2 bases, J lost 3 bases, and 8 bases lay in between. CDR1 and CDR2 (germline): SGHNT, YYREEE (reference sequence).

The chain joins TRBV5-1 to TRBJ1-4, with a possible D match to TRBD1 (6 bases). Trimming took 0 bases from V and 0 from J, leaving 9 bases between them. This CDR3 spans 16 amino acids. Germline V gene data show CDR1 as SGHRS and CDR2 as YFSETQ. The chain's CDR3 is CASSLEGDATNEKLFF. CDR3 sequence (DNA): TGCGCCAGCAGCTTGGAGGGGGACGCAACTAATGAAAAACTGTTTTTT.